These 17 T cell receptor beta chains originate from one sample sequenced in a study of T cells in Graves' hyperthyroidism and ophthalmopathy. Amplification of TCR beta CDR3 regions was performed using RNA transcripts as template. HTBI primers were employed in a first-round RT-PCR of the TCR CDR3. In TCRdb, the multiplex PCR reads were re-called with MiXCR into one record per CDR3 protein. There are around 620,000 distinct CDR3 sequences in the sample; 15% to 20% occur only once, and less than 4.5% lies in the top ten. Sequenced material: blood. The receptor set was obtained from a woman between 25 and 40 years old with Graves' hyperthyroidism.

The rearrangement joins TRBV12-3 or TRBV12-4 to TRBJ2-5; 7 bases line up with TRBD2. The CDR3 spans 16 residues. After removal of 3 bases from V and 6 bases from J, the junction contained 13 bases not matched to a gene. The CDR3 loop is CASSFTTGRGGKTQYF. The CDR3 DNA follows: TGTGCCAGCAGTTTTACCACTGGGAGGGGAGGAAAGACCCAGTACTTC.

The rearrangement links TRBV27 to TRBJ2-4, with 7 bases that match TRBD2. Germline V gene lookup returns CDR1 MNHEY and CDR2 SMNVEV (reference sequence). V shed 3 bases, J shed 0 bases, and the junction held 2 bases outside the gene matches. This CDR3 has 15 amino acids. Written as DNA, the CDR3 is TGTGCCAGCAGTTTGGGGGGGACAGCCAAAAACATTCAGTACTTC. This translates into CASSLGGTAKNIQYF.

The CDR3 loop reads CAWTAVDNEQFF. The CDR3 nucleotides are TGTGCCTGGACAGCCGTGGACAATGAGCAGTTCTTC. The chain couples TRBV30 to TRBJ2-1; D is uncertain. The germline CDR1 and CDR2 sequences are GTSNPN and SVGIG (reference sequence). The CDR3 covers 12 residues. V gave up 4 bases and J gave up 5 bases, with 9 bases separating them. Variable domain in full (rest from reference TRBV30 and TRBJ2-1): SQTIHQWPATLVQPVGSPLSLECTVEGTSNPNLYWYRQAAGRGLQLLFYSVGIGQISSEVPQNLSASRPQDRQFILSSKKLLLSDSGFYLCAWTAVDNEQFFGPGTRLTVL.

Ten or more counts support this clonotype. J is TRBJ1-1 and V is TRBV5-1; D remains ambiguous. The CDR3 is 16 residues long. Trimming took off 9 bases at V and 1 base at J, with 22 bases between the two ends. Germline assignment: CDR1 SGHRS and CDR2 YFSETQ. The CDR3 DNA reads TGCGCCACCCCCTACGACCCAAATACCTCGAACACTGAAGCTTTCTTT. Translation gives CATPYDPNTSNTEAFF.

The sample holds a few counts of this clonotype. This rearrangement joins TRBV7-2 to TRBJ1-5; a weak D match, TRBD1 (5 bases). Germline CDR1 and CDR2: SGHTA and FQGNSA. The CDR3 totals 13 residues. The V end lost 1 base, the J end lost 9 bases, and 10 bases lay between the germline ends. CDR3 nucleotide sequence: TGTGCCAGCAGCTTAGACGGCACAGGGCCCCAGCATTTT. It yields the protein CASSLDGTGPQHF.

The chain joins TRBV20-1 to TRBJ2-7; TRBD2 matches at 8 bases. The J segment lost 6 bases and the V segment lost 0 bases, leaving 7 bases of the junction unmatched. Germline V gene sequence: CDR1 DFQATT, CDR2 SNEGSKA (reference sequence). This CDR3 comprises 14 residues. CDR3 sequence reads: CSARDPAGVSEQYF. CDR3 bases: TGCAGTGCTAGAGATCCAGCGGGAGTCTCCGAGCAGTACTTC.

This clonotype was observed many times. CDR3 sequence reads: CASSPELNEKLFF. The CDR3 nucleotides read TGTGCCAGCTCACCAGAACTAAATGAAAAACTGTTTTTT. The gene calls are TRBV18 and TRBJ1-4; D gene unclear. The CDR3 consists of 13 residues. Trimming stripped 2 bases from V and 5 bases from J, with 6 bases between. Germline-derived CDR1 and CDR2 are KGHSH and LQKENI.

About this clonotype: Possible read error: a much larger clone is one base away. The chain joins TRBV19 to TRBJ1-2; no firm D call. CDR1 and CDR2 from the germline V gene are LNHDA and SQIVND (reference sequence). The CDR3 totals 14 residues. V shed 3 bases and J shed 6 bases, with 14 bases lying between them. Written as DNA, the CDR3 is TGTGCCAGTAGTATCTTTGGGGTTACGGATGGCTACACCTTC. Protein product: CASSIFGVTDGYTF.

This clonotype occurred many times. V and J are TRBV6-2 or TRBV6-3 and TRBJ1-1; D is undetermined. Trimming cost V 5 bases and J 2 bases, with 33 bases left between them. Germline CDR1 MNHEY, CDR2 SVGEGT. There are 21 residues in the CDR3. The DNA for the CDR3 is TGTGCCAGCAGTCCCAGGAGATTTTACCGGGCCGATAAACCCGAAAACACTGAAGCTTTCTTT. It encodes CASSPRRFYRADKPENTEAFF.

The chain carries TRBV28 and TRBJ1-1; 10 bases align to TRBD1. This CDR3 spans 13 amino acids. Germline loops: CDR1 MDHEN, CDR2 SYDVKM. V lost 11 bases to trimming and J lost 4 bases; unmatched junction nucleotides: 7. The CDR3 sequence is CAGGDRGGTEAFF. DNA for the CDR3: TGTGCCGGGGGGGACAGGGGAGGCACTGAAGCTTTCTTT.

This clonotype was seen many times. The CDR3 DNA reads TGCAGTGCTAGGGAGGGAAGGGAGCAGTTCTTC. It yields the protein CSAREGREQFF. The rearrangement joins TRBV20-1 to TRBJ2-1, with D perhaps matching TRBD2 (6 bases). Between the trimmed V and J ends, which lost 3 bases and 10 bases, there was a span of 10 bases. The CDR3 has 11 residues. Germline CDR1 and CDR2: DFQATT and SNEGSKA (reference sequence).

CDR3 residues: CASSAIRGLGGYTF. CDR3 nucleotides: TGTGCCAGCAGTGCCATCAGGGGGCTTGGCGGCTACACCTTC. The chain uses TRBV27 and TRBJ1-2, with 8 bases that match TRBD1. This CDR3 region has 14 residues. CDR1 is MNHEY, CDR2 SMNVEV, per germline (reference sequence). Losses at the gene ends were 5 bases for V and 8 bases for J; bases not matched to a gene: 10.

This clonotype was recorded at least ten times. The chain joins TRBV6-1 to TRBJ2-7; D is ambiguous. In germline, CDR1 is MNHNS, CDR2 SASEGT. The V end lost 7 bases, the J end lost 6 bases, and 16 bases lay between the germline ends. The CDR3 is made up of 13 amino acids. Here the CDR3 reads CASNVPDPPEQYF. The CDR3 nucleotides read TGTGCCAGCAATGTCCCCGATCCTCCCGAGCAGTACTTC.

This chain uses TRBV10-3 with TRBJ1-5; 8 bases agree with TRBD1. The CDR3 consists of 15 residues. Germline trimming cut 5 bases from V and 5 bases from J; bases unmatched to any gene: 8. CDR1 is ENHRY and CDR2 is SYGVKD in the germline V gene. CDR3 loop: CAISPGTGQDQPQHF. CDR3 coding DNA: TGTGCCATCAGTCCCGGGACAGGACAGGATCAGCCCCAGCATTTT.

A few counts support this clonotype. V and J are TRBV4-3 and TRBJ2-1; TRBD2 agrees at 11 bases. The V segment lost 2 bases and the J segment 5 bases; nucleotides outside the gene matches: 2. Germline CDR1 is LGHNA and CDR2 is YSLEER. This CDR3 has 15 amino acids. The DNA for the CDR3 is TGCGCCAGCAGCCAAATAGCGGGAGGGAACAATGAGCAGTTCTTC. Protein: CASSQIAGGNNEQFF.

The chain uses TRBV20-1 and TRBJ2-2, with no clear D. V lost 3 bases and J lost 5, with 7 bases in between. The CDR3 has 12 amino acids. Germline assignment: CDR1 DFQATT and CDR2 SNEGSKA (reference sequence). The CDR3 here is CSARLGTGELFF. DNA of the CDR3: TGCAGTGCTAGGTTGGGAACCGGGGAGCTGTTTTTT.

The V and J genes are TRBV27 and TRBJ2-5; 8 bases are a match to TRBD2. In germline, CDR1 is MNHEY, CDR2 SMNVEV (reference sequence). V shed 7 bases, J shed 3 bases, and the junction held 16 bases outside the gene matches. This CDR3 contains 17 residues. The CDR3 nucleotides read TGTGCCAGCACCTCACCGGGACTAGAAGAGTACAAAGAGACCCAGTACTTC. Translating it yields CASTSPGLEEYKETQYF.